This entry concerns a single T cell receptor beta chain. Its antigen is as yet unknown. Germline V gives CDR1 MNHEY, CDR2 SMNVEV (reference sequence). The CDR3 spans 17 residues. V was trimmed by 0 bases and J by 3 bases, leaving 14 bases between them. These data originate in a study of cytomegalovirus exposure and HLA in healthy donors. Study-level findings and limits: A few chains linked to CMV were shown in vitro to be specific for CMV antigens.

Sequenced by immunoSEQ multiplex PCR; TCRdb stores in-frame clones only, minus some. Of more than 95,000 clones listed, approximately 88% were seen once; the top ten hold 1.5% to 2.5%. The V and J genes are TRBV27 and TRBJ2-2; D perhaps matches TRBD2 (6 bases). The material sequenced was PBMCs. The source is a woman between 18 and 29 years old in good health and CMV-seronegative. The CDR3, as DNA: TGTGCCAGCAGTTTATCAGTCGGGAGTCTGGACACCGGGGAGCTGTTTTTT. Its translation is CASSLSVGSLDTGELFF.